What follows describes a single TCR beta chain. What it binds is unknown. The data were obtained in a study of blood T cells in healthy people across ages. CDR3 length: 13 amino acids. CDR1 MDHEN and CDR2 SYDVKM come from the germline V gene. Study-level results: Compared with aged donors, long-lived donors showed fewer expanded clones, suggesting selection.

Primers used in a second PCR of roughly 7 to 11 cycles were a sample-barcoded 5' primer and a J-beta primer mix. Per sample, CDR3-containing paired-end reads numbered at least 3 million. MiXCR, applied by TCRdb to the 5' RACE reads, yields one record per CDR3 protein. There are 600,000 or so distinct CDR3 sequences in the sample; about 30% occur only once, and around 16% lies in the top ten. This TCR was recovered from a woman aged 80 or older in good health. The chain is built from TRBV28 and TRBJ2-7; 7 bases agree with TRBD2. The J call may be incorrect, as the DNA end agrees better with TRBJ2-5. Sample: blood. This CDR3 reads CASNAGRGETQYF. Here the CDR3 DNA reads TGTGCCAGCAATGCTGGGCGGGGGGAGACCCAGTACTTC.